This T cell receptor beta chain is from a study of T cell responses to AZD1222 COVID-19 vaccine. Study results and limitations: Clonal diversity was possibly underestimated, and white British individuals and females predominated among donors. Spike-specific TCR depth and breadth grew after two AZD1222 doses. Across the whole spike, CD4 TCRs peaked at regions 160-218 and 743-854. Baseline antibody screening turned up just 6 or 7 seropositive AZD1222 recipients.

Concerning this clone itself: Antigen specificity is unknown.

The protocol was immunoSEQ multiplex PCR, while the TCRdb copy is restricted to in-frame clones and leaves out a portion. Among roughly 140,000 clones listed, about 93% were seen once. The CDR3 consists of 16 residues. V was cut by 4 bases and J by 4 bases, with 17 bases left in between. CDR1 is LNHDA, CDR2 SQIVND, per germline (reference sequence). The sample was peripheral blood, taken on day 0 of MenACWY control vaccination. The chain links TRBV19 to TRBJ1-5; D possibly corresponds to TRBD1 (6 bases). This sequence was found in an adult in good health. CDR3 coding DNA: TGTGCCAGTAGTACCCGGAGCAGGGGAGGAAATCAGCCCCAGCATTTT. This codes for CASSTRSRGGNQPQHF.